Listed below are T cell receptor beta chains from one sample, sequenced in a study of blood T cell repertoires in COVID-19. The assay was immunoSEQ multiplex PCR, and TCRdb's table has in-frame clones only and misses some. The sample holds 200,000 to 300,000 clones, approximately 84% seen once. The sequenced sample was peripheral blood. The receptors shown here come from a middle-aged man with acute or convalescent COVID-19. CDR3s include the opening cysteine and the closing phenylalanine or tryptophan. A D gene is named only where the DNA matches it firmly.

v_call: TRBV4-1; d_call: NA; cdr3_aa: CASSESGARGHGYTF
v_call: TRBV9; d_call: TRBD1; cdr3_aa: CASKGQGTDTQYF
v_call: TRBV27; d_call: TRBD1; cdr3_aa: CASSFTGVEQYF
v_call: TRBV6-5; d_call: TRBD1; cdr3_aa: CASRVNRGRESTLHF
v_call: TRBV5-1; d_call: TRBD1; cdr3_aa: CASSPWTGGNTIYF
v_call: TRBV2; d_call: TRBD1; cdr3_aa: CASRPNRDREKWGYTF
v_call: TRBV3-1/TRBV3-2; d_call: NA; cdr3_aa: CASSPGRSGSDTQYF
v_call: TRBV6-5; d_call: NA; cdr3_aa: CASSPRVGAGSF
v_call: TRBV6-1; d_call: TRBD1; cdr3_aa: CASSEFRQGDNEKLFF
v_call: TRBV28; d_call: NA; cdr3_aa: CAIKPGYGTEAFF
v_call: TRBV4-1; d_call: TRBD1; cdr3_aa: CASSQEGQAFSSYEQYF
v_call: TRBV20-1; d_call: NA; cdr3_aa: CSAGGGSPLHF
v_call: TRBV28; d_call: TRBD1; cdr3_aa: CASLGQGVSKVEQYF
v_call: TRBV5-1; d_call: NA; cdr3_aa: CASSPSGVAEAFF
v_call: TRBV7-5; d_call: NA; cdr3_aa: CARSPIPGQCTGELFF
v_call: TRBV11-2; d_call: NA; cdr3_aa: CASSLNSGERRTEAFF
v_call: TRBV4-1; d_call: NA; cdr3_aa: CASSQDASLAGYTF
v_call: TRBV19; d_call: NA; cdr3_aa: CASSIGGGGYTF
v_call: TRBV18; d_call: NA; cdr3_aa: CASSPPTRGETYEQYF
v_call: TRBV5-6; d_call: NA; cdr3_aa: CASSLGGRENEQFF
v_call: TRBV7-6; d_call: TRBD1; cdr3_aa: CASSLLTGTVNYEQYF
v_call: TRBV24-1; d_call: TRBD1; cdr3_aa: CATRPSGQGNYGYTF
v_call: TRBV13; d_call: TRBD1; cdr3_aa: CASSLGGQGRQTEAFF
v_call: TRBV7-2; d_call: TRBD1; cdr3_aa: CASSLTGTVYGYTF
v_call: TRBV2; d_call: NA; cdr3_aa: CASSPLRNSPLHF
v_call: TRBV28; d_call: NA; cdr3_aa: CASSPMTSSGETQYF
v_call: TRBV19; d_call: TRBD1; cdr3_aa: CASSRTGEGDTEAFF
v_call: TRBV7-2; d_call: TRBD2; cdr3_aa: CASSFQGGTPYEQYF
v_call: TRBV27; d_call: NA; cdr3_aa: CASSLRTGNQPQHF
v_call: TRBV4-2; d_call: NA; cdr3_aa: CASSQDQGPWTSSNQPQHF
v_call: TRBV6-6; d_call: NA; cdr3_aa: CASSGTGKGGDSPLHF
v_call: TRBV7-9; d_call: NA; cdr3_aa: CASSPGHLNTEAFF
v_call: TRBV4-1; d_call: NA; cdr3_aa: CASSQVREATEAFF
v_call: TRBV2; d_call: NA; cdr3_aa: CASSDDTPGSEKLFF
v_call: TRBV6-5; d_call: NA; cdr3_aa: CASSSQGKVF
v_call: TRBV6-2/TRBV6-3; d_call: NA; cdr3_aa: CASSYGLAQAYEQYF
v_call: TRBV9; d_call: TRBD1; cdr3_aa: CASSEGQGRTNEKLFF
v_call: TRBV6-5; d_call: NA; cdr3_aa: CASSYHAVYEQYF
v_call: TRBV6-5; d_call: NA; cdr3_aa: CASSSDRSGYTF
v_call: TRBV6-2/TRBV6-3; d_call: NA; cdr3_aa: CASSYRRDNEQFF
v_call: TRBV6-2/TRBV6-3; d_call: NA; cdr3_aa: CASSTPAYEQYF
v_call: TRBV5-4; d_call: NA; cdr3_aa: CASSLGGGNGYTF
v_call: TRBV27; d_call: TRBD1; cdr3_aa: CASSQHRGTNTGELFF
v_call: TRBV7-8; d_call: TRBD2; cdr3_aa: CASSWTSGHTDTQYF
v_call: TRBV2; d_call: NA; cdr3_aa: CASIPKRIEGYEQYF
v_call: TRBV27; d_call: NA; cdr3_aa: CASSFGGGLNEQFF
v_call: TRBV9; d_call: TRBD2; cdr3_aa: CASSLGTSGGSYNEQFF
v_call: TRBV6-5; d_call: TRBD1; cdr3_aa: CASSHRDRVGYGYTF
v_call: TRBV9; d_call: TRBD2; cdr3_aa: CASSDSSGIYNEQFF
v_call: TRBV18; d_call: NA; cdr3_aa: CASSPTTDGGGNYGYTF
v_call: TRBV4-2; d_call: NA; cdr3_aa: CASSSPGGASTDTQYF
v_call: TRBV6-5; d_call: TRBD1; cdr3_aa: CASRTGTDIGYTF
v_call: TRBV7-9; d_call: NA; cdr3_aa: CASSLDGGTEAFF
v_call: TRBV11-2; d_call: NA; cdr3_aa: CASSQPFRGMATEAFF
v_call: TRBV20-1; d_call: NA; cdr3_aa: CSASGGQGKGNEQFF
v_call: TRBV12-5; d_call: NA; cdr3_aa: CASGVANQPQHF
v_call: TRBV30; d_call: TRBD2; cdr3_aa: CAWREAGGVDTQYF
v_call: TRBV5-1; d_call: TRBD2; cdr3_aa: CASSAPGLAGAPYHEQYF
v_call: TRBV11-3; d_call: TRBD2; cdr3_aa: CASSTYKRGTYNEQFF
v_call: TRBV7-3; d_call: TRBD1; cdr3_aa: CASSLTGTGDSPLHF